Presented here are 19 T cell receptor beta chains from one specimen sequenced in a study of ipilimumab plus nivolumab after autologous stem cell transplantation. Here immunoSEQ multiplex PCR was the method, and the copy in TCRdb shows in-frame clones only, minus some. The sample yields around 45,000 clones, over 75% seen once. The source was PBMCs, collected in a trial of ipilimumab plus nivolumab as post-transplant consolidation. These receptor sequences come from a male donor with multiple myeloma.

DNA of the CDR3: TGTGCCAGCAGTCACCCGGGACGGAGCACAGATACGCAGTATTTT. Its translation is CASSHPGRSTDTQYF. J is TRBJ2-3 and V is TRBV27; D is possibly TRBD1 or TRBD2 (5 bases each). Germline V gene data show CDR1 as MNHEY and CDR2 as SMNVEV (reference sequence). The ends were cut back, 5 bases at V and 0 bases at J, with 12 bases in the middle. The CDR3 has 15 residues.

V usage is TRBV4-1 and J usage is TRBJ1-2, with a weak D call TRBD1 (5 bases). Germline lookup yields CDR1 MGHRA and CDR2 YSYEKL. V lost 5 bases to trimming and J lost 3 bases, with 10 bases between them. The length of the CDR3 is 13 residues. The CDR3 DNA is TGCGCCAGCAGCACTCAGGGCGACTATGGCTACACCTTC. Protein sequence: CASSTQGDYGYTF.

The chain recombines TRBV19 with TRBJ1-4, with D tentatively TRBD1 (5 bases). The CDR3 covers 14 residues. V was pared by 8 bases and J by 4 bases, with 14 bases between. Germline V CDR1 and CDR2: LNHDA, SQIVND (reference sequence). CDR3 nucleotide sequence: TGTGCCAGTTCCACGACAGCGAATAATGAAAAACTGTTTTTT. It yields the protein CASSTTANNEKLFF.

The chain carries TRBV10-3 and TRBJ2-7; 10 nucleotides agree with TRBD2. V lost 0 bases, J lost 4 bases, and 9 bases stayed unmatched. Germline CDR1 and CDR2: ENHRY and SYGVKD. The CDR3 covers 17 residues. CDR3 bases: TGTGCCATCAGTGAGTCGCGGGCTAGCGGGAGTCTATACGAGCAGTACTTC. Its translation: CAISESRASGSLYEQYF.

This chain uses TRBV10-2 with TRBJ2-7, with 14 bases aligning to TRBD2. Looked up from germline, CDR1 is WSHSY and CDR2 is SAAADI. The CDR3 sequence is 16 residues long. V gave up 6 bases and J gave up 3 bases; unmatched junction bases: 7. The CDR3 loop is CASRGLAGVFGYEQYF. The CDR3 nucleotides read TGCGCCAGCAGGGGACTAGCGGGAGTGTTTGGCTACGAGCAGTACTTC.

The rearrangement joins TRBV29-1 to TRBJ1-2; D is perhaps TRBD1 (6 bases). V was shortened by 5 bases and J by 7 bases, with 14 bases between the two germline ends. Germline CDR1 and CDR2: SQVTM and ANQGSEA. The CDR3 sequence is 12 residues long. The CDR3 DNA reads as TGCAGCGTTCAGGACTGGGGGGCTGGCTACACCTTC. Amino acid sequence: CSVQDWGAGYTF. Looking up the rest from reference TRBV29-1 and TRBJ1-2 gives the full variable domain: SAVISQKPSRDICQRGTSLTIQCQVDSQVTMMFWYRQQPGQSLTLIATANQGSEATYESGFVIDKFPISRPNLTFSTLTVSNMSPEDSSIYLCSVQDWGAGYTFGSGTRLTVV.

This clone was observed a single time. The chain uses TRBV6-6 and TRBJ2-7; 8 nucleotides match TRBD2. The CDR3 is 13 residues long. The V gene's germline CDR1 is MNHNY and CDR2 SVGAGI (reference sequence). The V segment lost 8 bases and the J segment 0 bases; nucleotides outside the gene matches: 3. The CDR3 reads CASQSGSSYEQYF. The CDR3 nucleotides are TGTGCCAGCCAGAGCGGGAGCTCCTACGAGCAGTACTTC.

The J gene is TRBJ1-1, the V gene TRBV19, with TRBD1 as a possible D gene (5 bases). V was pared by 4 bases and J by 8 bases, with 14 bases between. Germline-derived CDR1 and CDR2 are LNHDA and SQIVND (reference sequence). CDR3 size: 13 residues. CDR3: CASSRGRVIEAFF. In nucleotides, the CDR3 is TGTGCCAGTAGTAGGGGCAGGGTCATAGAAGCTTTCTTT.

This clone is termed medium-sized. The V and J genes are TRBV30 and TRBJ2-2; D gene ambiguous. From germline, CDR1 is GTSNPN and CDR2 SVGIG (reference sequence). This CDR3 spans 12 amino acids. V shed 2 bases and J shed 7 bases, with 8 bases lying between them. CDR3 protein: CAWSLNSGELFF. In DNA, the CDR3 is TGTGCCTGGAGTTTGAATAGCGGGGAGCTGTTTTTT.

The rearrangement uses TRBV6-9 and TRBJ2-4, with 7 bases that match TRBD2. This CDR3 has 13 residues. Per the germline V gene, CDR1 is MNHGY and CDR2 is SVAAGI. The V gene end was trimmed by 3 bases and the J gene end by 12 bases; junction bases not matched to a gene: 8. CDR3: CASSYSAGDSQYF. The CDR3 DNA reads as TGTGCCAGCAGTTACTCGGCGGGAGATAGTCAGTACTTC.

This chain uses TRBV6-5 with TRBJ1-2, with 9 positions matching TRBD1. The V segment lost 10 bases and the J segment 6 bases; nucleotides outside the gene matches: 9. CDR3 size: 13 residues. Germline-derived CDR1 and CDR2 are MNHEY and SVGAGI. CDR3 protein: CATRPDRGHGYTF. Here the CDR3 DNA reads TGTGCCACCCGTCCGGACAGGGGCCATGGCTACACCTTC.

This chain links TRBV7-6 with TRBJ2-2; 11 nucleotides agree with TRBD2. V lost 8 bases, J lost 4 bases, and 6 bases stayed unmatched. There are 15 residues in the CDR3. Germline lookup yields CDR1 SGHVS and CDR2 FNYEAQ. The CDR3 DNA sequence: TGTGCCAGCCTAACTAGCGGGAGTACCACCGGGGAGCTGTTTTTT. Protein sequence: CASLTSGSTTGELFF.

This sequence joins TRBV28 and TRBJ1-3; D is undetermined. Deletions cut 2 bases from V and 4 bases from J, with 9 bases between. CDR3 length: 14 amino acids. CDR1 and CDR2 (germline): MDHEN, SYDVKM. The CDR3 DNA follows: TGTGCCAGCAGTTTAGACGAGGGAGGAAACACCATATATTTT. It yields the protein CASSLDEGGNTIYF.

The V and J genes are TRBV12-5 and TRBJ1-5, with 7 nucleotides matching TRBD1. CDR1 LGHNT and CDR2 FRNRAP come from the germline V gene. The CDR3 covers 15 residues. Germline trimming cut 6 bases from V and 0 bases from J; bases unmatched to any gene: 5. The CDR3 is CASGSGQASNQPQHF. The CDR3 region has the DNA TGTGCTAGTGGCTCCGGACAGGCTAGCAATCAGCCCCAGCATTTT.

The genes are TRBV19 and TRBJ1-5, with D perhaps TRBD1 (5 bases). V was clipped by 10 bases and J by 0 bases, with 19 bases between them. Germline V gives CDR1 LNHDA, CDR2 SQIVND (reference sequence). The CDR3 contains 16 residues. CDR3 sequence: CATLQGPVDSNQPQHF. CDR3 nucleotides: TGTGCCACCCTCCAGGGCCCCGTGGATAGCAATCAGCCCCAGCATTTT.

This rearrangement joins TRBV18 to TRBJ2-1; 9 nucleotides align to TRBD2. Looked up from germline, CDR1 is KGHSH and CDR2 is LQKENI. This CDR3 has 17 amino acids. With 0 bases clipped from V and 3 bases from J, the junction kept 6 bases outside the gene matches. Here the CDR3 DNA reads TGTGCCAGCTCACCACCGAGGCGGGGGGGCTTCTACAATGAGCAGTTCTTC. This encodes CASSPPRRGGFYNEQFF.

The chain recombines TRBV7-3 with TRBJ2-2, with TRBD1 as a possible D gene (6 bases). The CDR3 consists of 14 residues. V lost 2 bases, J lost 8 bases, and 12 bases lay in between. The V gene's germline CDR1 is SGHTA and CDR2 FQGTGA. The CDR3 DNA sequence: TGTGCCAGCAGCTTAGTAGGGGGAAGTGGGGAGCTGTTTTTT. Translated: CASSLVGGSGELFF.

The chain uses TRBV19 and TRBJ1-6; TRBD1 matches at 7 bases. V lost 2 bases to trimming and J lost 5 bases; unmatched junction nucleotides: 3. Germline assignment: CDR1 LNHDA and CDR2 SQIVND (reference sequence). The CDR3 covers 15 residues. The CDR3 region is CASSIQGDDNSPLHF. The CDR3 DNA reads TGTGCCAGTAGTATACAGGGGGACGATAATTCACCCCTCCACTTT. Complete variable domain (other parts from reference TRBV19 and TRBJ1-6): DGGITQSPKYLFRKEGQNVTLSCEQNLNHDAMYWYRQDPGQGLRLIYYSQIVNDFQKGDIAEGYSVSREKKESFPLTVTSAQKNPTAFYLCASSIQGDDNSPLHFGNGTRLTVT.

The V gene is TRBV2, the J gene TRBJ1-2; 8 positions match TRBD1. The CDR3 is 16 amino acids. With V trimmed by 8 bases and J by 5 bases, 16 bases remained unmatched. CDR1 is SNHLY, CDR2 FYNNEI, per germline. This CDR3 is CASEAREGTGGYGYTF. The CDR3, as DNA: TGTGCCAGCGAAGCCCGGGAGGGAACAGGGGGGTATGGCTACACCTTC.